The following is a TCR beta chain sequence with its context. This clonotype has a single count. Its antigen has not been determined. No clone much larger than this one lies a single base away; base qualities are absent. On its own, one read is weak support. TCR beta CDR3 regions were amplified from RNA transcripts for repertoire sequencing. HTBI primers and the Qiagen OneStep RT-PCR kit were used in a first-round RT-PCR, which was followed by a second-round multiplex PCR, size selection and purification. Libraries were sequenced paired-end with 100 bp reads on an Illumina HiSeq2000. Concerning the study's data processing: SOAPnuke was used to process the reads, throwing out any read that had adapters, had uncalled bases, had a mean Phred below 15, or lacked an exact constant-primer or identifier match. COPE v1.2.5 was used to merge high-quality paired reads. Each unique nucleotide sequence was defined as a clonotype, and clonotypes were aligned to IMGT TRB V, D and J references with MiTCR v1.1. The analysis was limited to V-J combinations with a frequency above 0.0001, which together covered 99.2% of the repertoires. For each V-J combination, a TCR clonal expansion and chaos score was defined as F50 clonal expansion divided by the chaos observed in the TCRdist matrix. Features were reduced by Welch's t-statistics and random forest to around 14 V-J combinations, which fed a naive Bayes classifier. Thyroid-blood repertoire similarity was quantified with the Morisita-Horn index. Using fastp at Q25 and MiXCR, TCRdb reprocessed the public reads and kept productive beta chains. Records with the same CDR3 protein are collapsed into one entry carrying the most frequent genes and DNA. The V and J calls, along with clone size, are taken from TCRdb and not from the paper's own processing. The table for this sample lists approximately 700,000 distinct CDR3 sequences; 35% to 50% of them were counted only once. The ten largest clones capture around 3.3% of the sample.

This record belongs to a study of Graves' ophthalmopathy and Graves' hyperthyroidism (dated by TCRdb to the late 2010s). Context from the whole study: Peripheral blood was collected at initial diagnosis, before any treatment. In total, approximately 140 blood samples were TCR-sequenced: some 40 ophthalmopathy, approximately 75 hyperthyroidism and approximately 17 hyperthyroidism-to-ophthalmopathy patients. The independent validation cohort included approximately 19 hyperthyroidism patients plus 17 patients who later progressed from hyperthyroidism to ophthalmopathy. In five or six hyperthyroidism patients, T-cell repertoires of thyroid tissue and blood were compared. A discovery set of more than 90 patients (43 ophthalmopathy, 55 to 65 stable hyperthyroidism) was enrolled to explore V-J signatures distinguishing ophthalmopathy from hyperthyroidism. The study used TCR beta repertoire signatures to distinguish Graves' ophthalmopathy from Graves' hyperthyroidism and to predict progression to ophthalmopathy. After sampling, hyperthyroidism patients received methimazole starting at 30 mg daily, and ophthalmopathy patients received high-dose intravenous methylprednisolone.

Ophthalmopathy patients had moderately to severely active disease, Clinical Activity Score of at least 3, NOSPECS grade of at least 4, and disease duration under 3 months. Patients with other autoimmune diseases, uncontrolled infections, pregnancy or lactation were excluded. Diagnosis relied on clinical symptoms, serum thyroxine, TRAb, thyroid ultrasound and orbital computed tomography. Ficoll-Paque density gradient centrifugation was used to isolate PBMCs from around 10 ml of fresh peripheral blood. Trizol reagent was used to extract the total RNA, and its quality was then checked on an Agilent 2100 Bioanalyzer. Trimming leaves V shorter by 4 bases and J shorter by 5 bases, with the junction holding 9 bases beyond the gene matches. According to the germline V gene, CDR1 reads ENHRY and CDR2 reads SYGVKD. From cysteine to phenylalanine, the CDR3 is 16 amino acids long. This entry keeps only the CDR3 DNA: 48 bases, framed from base 1.

Results and caveats for the whole study, not just this receptor: In cross-validation, the 13-signature model distinguished ophthalmopathy from stable hyperthyroidism with approximately 90% sensitivity and 81.08% specificity, while in the test set the corresponding values were about 80% and 75%. In validation, the model predicted ophthalmopathy progression with about 70% sensitivity and roughly 72% specificity; around twelve predicted patients were CT-confirmed with GO in a median of roughly 6.8 months. Sample size was not statistically predetermined, and group allocation was not concealed from the investigators. Most expanded thyroid clonotypes with frequency above 0.001 were also detected in blood, suggesting blood repertoires may reflect the thyroid immune response.

The receptor's source is an adult man with Graves' ophthalmopathy. The sequenced sample was peripheral blood. The chain links TRBV10-3 with TRBJ2-5; 11 bases in between match TRBD2. The CDR3 region has the sequence CAISAVVAGGSETQYF. The nucleotides read TGTGCCATCAGTGCGGTAGTAGCGGGGGGGAGCGAGACCCAGTACTTC.